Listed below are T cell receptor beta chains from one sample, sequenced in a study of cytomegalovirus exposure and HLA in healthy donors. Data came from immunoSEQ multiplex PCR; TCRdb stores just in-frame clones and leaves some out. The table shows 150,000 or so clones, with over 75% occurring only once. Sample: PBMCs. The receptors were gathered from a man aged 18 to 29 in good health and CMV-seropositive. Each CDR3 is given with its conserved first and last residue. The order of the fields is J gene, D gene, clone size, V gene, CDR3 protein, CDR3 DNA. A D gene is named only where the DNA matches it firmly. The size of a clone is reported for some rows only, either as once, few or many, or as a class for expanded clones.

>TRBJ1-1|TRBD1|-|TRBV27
CASRKAQGGTEAFF
TGTGCCAGCAGGAAGGCCCAGGGGGGCACTGAAGCTTTCTTT
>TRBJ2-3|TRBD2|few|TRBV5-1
CASSLARAGGTTDTQYF
TGCGCCAGCAGCTTGGCTAGGGCGGGGGGCACCACAGATACGCAGTATTTT
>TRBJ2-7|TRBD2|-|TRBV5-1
CASSYPAGGIYEQYF
TGCGCCAGCAGCTATCCAGCGGGGGGGATCTACGAGCAGTACTTC
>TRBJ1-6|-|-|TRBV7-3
CASSLREGGDSPLHF
TGTGCCAGCAGCTTACGGGAGGGTGGTGATTCACCCCTCCACTTT
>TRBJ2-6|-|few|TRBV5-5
CASSWGDSGANVLTF
TGTGCCAGCAGCTGGGGGGACTCTGGGGCCAACGTCCTGACTTTC
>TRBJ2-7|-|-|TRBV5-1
CASSLDPAASGEQYF
TGCGCCAGCAGCTTGGATCCGGCGGCGTCTGGCGAGCAGTACTTC
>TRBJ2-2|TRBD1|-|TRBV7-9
CASSLAGGQGKENTGELFF
TGTGCCAGCAGCTTAGCGGGGGGACAGGGAAAGGAAAACACCGGGGAGCTGTTTTTT
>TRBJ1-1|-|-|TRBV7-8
CASSLVFSGGEGNTEAFF
TGTGCCAGCAGCTTAGTTTTTTCGGGCGGAGAGGGAAACACTGAAGCTTTCTTT
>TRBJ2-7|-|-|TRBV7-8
CASSLLLAPSSYEQYF
TGTGCCAGCAGCCTCCTCCTAGCGCCTAGTTCCTACGAGCAGTACTTC
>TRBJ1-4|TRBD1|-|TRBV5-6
CASSSRLEGQGALAEKLFF
TGTGCCAGCAGCTCCAGGTTAGAGGGACAGGGGGCGTTGGCTGAAAAACTGTTTTTT
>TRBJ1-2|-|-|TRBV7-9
CASSLEFGINYGYTF
TGTGCCAGCAGCTTAGAGTTCGGGATTAACTATGGCTACACCTTC